This T cell receptor beta chain was profiled in a study of cytomegalovirus exposure and HLA in healthy donors. Whole-study results and caveats: In a later analysis, more than 15,000 TCR beta sequences were associated with HLA alleles at 0.05 false discovery rate.

In germline, CDR1 is MNHNS, CDR2 SASEGT. Trimming pared 1 base from V and 8 bases from J, leaving 8 bases between. This CDR3 has 12 residues. PCR involved 60 Vbeta and 13 Jbeta primers. The protocol was immunoSEQ multiplex PCR, while the TCRdb copy is restricted to in-frame clones and leaves out a portion. The sample consists of 150,000 to 200,000 clones, 75% to 85% of them appearing once. Comment on this clone: Its antigen is undetermined.

The chain is built from TRBV6-1 and TRBJ1-2; the D is unclear. The sample taken for sequencing was PBMCs. The origin of this receptor is a male donor in good health and CMV-seropositive. The CDR3 DNA is TGTGCCAGCAGTGAAGGGCAGTGGGGCTACACCTTC. It is translated as CASSEGQWGYTF.